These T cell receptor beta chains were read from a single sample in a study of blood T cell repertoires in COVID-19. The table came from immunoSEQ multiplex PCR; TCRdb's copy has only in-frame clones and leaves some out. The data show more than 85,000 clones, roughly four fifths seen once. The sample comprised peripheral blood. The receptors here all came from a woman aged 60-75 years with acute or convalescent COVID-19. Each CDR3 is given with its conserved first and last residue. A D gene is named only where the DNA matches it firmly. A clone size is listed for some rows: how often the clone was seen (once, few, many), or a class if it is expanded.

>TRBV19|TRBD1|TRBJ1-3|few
TGTGCCAGTAGTCGTATCGACAGGGAGCCTGGAAACACCATATATTTT
CASSRIDREPGNTIYF
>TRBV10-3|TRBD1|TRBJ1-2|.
TGTGCCATCCGTCGGACAGGAGACGACTATGGCTACACCTTC
CAIRRTGDDYGYTF
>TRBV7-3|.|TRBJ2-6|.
TGTGCCAGCAGTGGTTGGACAGATGACTCTGGGGCCAACGTCCTGACTTTC
CASSGWTDDSGANVLTF
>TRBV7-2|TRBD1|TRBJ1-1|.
TGTGCCAGCAGCCTTCGACAGGGCACTGAAGCTTTCTTT
CASSLRQGTEAFF
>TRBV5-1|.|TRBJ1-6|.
TGCGCCAGCAGCTTGGAAGAGGATTCACCCCTCCACTTT
CASSLEEDSPLHF
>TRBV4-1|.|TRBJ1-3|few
TGCGCCAGCAGCCAAGATGAACGGTCTGGAAACACCATATATTTT
CASSQDERSGNTIYF
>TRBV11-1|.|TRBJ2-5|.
TGTGCCAGCAGCTCAGGGTTAAGAGAGACCCAGTACTTC
CASSSGLRETQYF
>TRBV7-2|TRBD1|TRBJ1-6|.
TGTGCCAGCAGCTTAGCCACAGGGGCCAATTCACCCCTCCACTTT
CASSLATGANSPLHF
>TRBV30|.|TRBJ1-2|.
TGTGCCTGGCAGGATCTTAGACACCTTAACTATGGCTACACCTTC
CAWQDLRHLNYGYTF
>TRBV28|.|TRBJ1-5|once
TGTGCCAGCAGACCGATTGGTAACAGGATGAGTCAGCCCCAGCATTTT
CASRPIGNRMSQPQHF
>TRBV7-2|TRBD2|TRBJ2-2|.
TGTGCCAGCAGCCTAAGTAGCGGGGGGAACACCGGGGAGCTGTTTTTT
CASSLSSGGNTGELFF
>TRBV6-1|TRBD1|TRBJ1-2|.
TGTGCCAGCAGTGAGTGGGGCGACAGGGCGGACTATGGCTACACCTTC
CASSEWGDRADYGYTF
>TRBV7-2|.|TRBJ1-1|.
TGTGCCAGCGGGGTGGGGCTGAACACTGAAGCTTTCTTT
CASGVGLNTEAFF
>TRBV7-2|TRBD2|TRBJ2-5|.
TGTGCCAGCAGCCCCCAAGCGGGGGAGGGGGAGACCCAGTACTTC
CASSPQAGEGETQYF
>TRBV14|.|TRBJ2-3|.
TGTGCCAGCAGCCAAGACCCGGGACACCGCACAGATACGCAGTATTTT
CASSQDPGHRTDTQYF
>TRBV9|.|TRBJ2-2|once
TGTGCCAGCAGCGGCGCCGGGACAAGGGAACCCGGGGAGCTGTTTTTT
CASSGAGTREPGELFF
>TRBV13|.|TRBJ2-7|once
TGTGCCAGCAGCCCTATAAATTCCGGGTACGAGCAGTACTTC
CASSPINSGYEQYF
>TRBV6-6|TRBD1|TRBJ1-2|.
TGTGCCAGCAGGCCGGGACAGGGGTTCGACACCTTC
CASRPGQGFDTF
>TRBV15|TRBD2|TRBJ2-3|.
TGTGCCACCAGCAGATATAGGACTAGCGGGGATTGGACAGATACGCAGTATTTT
CATSRYRTSGDWTDTQYF
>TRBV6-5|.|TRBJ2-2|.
TGTGCCAGCAGTTACTCACTTGGTGGGGCGGCCGGGGAGCTGTTTTTT
CASSYSLGGAAGELFF
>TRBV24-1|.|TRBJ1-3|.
TGTGCCACCAGTGATAGCGTTGGAAACACCATATATTTT
CATSDSVGNTIYF
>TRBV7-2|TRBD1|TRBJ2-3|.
TGTGCCAGCAGCTTGAGACAGGGGATCCCAGATACGCAGTATTTT
CASSLRQGIPDTQYF
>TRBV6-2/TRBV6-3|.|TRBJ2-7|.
TGTGCCAGCAGTCGAAATCGGGACTCCGAGCAGTACTTC
CASSRNRDSEQYF
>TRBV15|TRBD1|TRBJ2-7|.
TGTGCCACCAGCAGAGAAGGAGGGACAGGGGGTGACGAGCAGTACTTC
CATSREGGTGGDEQYF
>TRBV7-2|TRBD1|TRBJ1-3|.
TGTGCCAGCAGCCCAAGAGGGGGACAGAGCTCTGGAAACACCATATATTTT
CASSPRGGQSSGNTIYF
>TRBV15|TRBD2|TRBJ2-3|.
TGTGCCACCAGCAGAGTCCGACTAGCGGCGGGGGCGGATACGCAGTATTTT
CATSRVRLAAGADTQYF